These T cell receptor beta chains were read from a single sample in a study of blood T cells in healthy people across ages. From the 5' RACE reads, TCRdb called clonotypes with MiXCR, one entry per CDR3 protein. The sample holds fewer than 800,000 distinct CDR3 sequences, 20% to 30% seen once. This same sample was also taken into another study, of T cells of mothers and their children.

The sequencing input was blood. These receptors came from a boy aged 5-17 years in good health. The CDR3 runs from the conserved cysteine through the conserved F or W. The D gene is left open where the match is weak.

CDR3 protein,D gene,CDR3 length,V gene,J gene
CASSLWDTAVSNGYTF,.,16,TRBV28,TRBJ1-2
CASSVPSRGAQYF,TRBD2,13,TRBV5-6,TRBJ2-5
CASSSGPGEGYGYTF,.,15,TRBV7-8,TRBJ1-2
CASSRPFQETQYF,.,13,TRBV27,TRBJ2-5
CAISEIGRGHQETQYF,TRBD1,16,TRBV10-3,TRBJ2-5
CSASTGTFYNEQFF,.,14,TRBV20-1,TRBJ2-1
CASSLGKGGEQYF,.,13,TRBV12-3/TRBV12-4,TRBJ2-7
CASSSLQNTEAFF,.,13,TRBV5-1,TRBJ1-1
CASSSRATSYEQYF,.,14,TRBV7-6,TRBJ2-7
CASSRGLAGSGYEQYF,TRBD2,16,TRBV7-9,.
CASSLEGSEVYEQYF,.,15,TRBV7-9,TRBJ2-7
CASRWGDKKTQYF,.,13,TRBV7-9,TRBJ2-5
CASRTLDDYEQYF,.,13,TRBV28,TRBJ2-7
CASSDRDRVYNEQFF,TRBD1,15,TRBV5-1,TRBJ2-1
CASSPAGGSGETQYF,.,15,TRBV7-3,TRBJ2-5
CASSFVAATNEKLFF,.,15,TRBV12-3/TRBV12-4,TRBJ1-4
CATRQGSGYEQYF,.,13,TRBV12-3/TRBV12-4,TRBJ2-7
CASSRQGIEDEQFF,TRBD1,14,TRBV5-1,.
CASRGLAGPEYNEQFF,TRBD2,16,TRBV6-1,TRBJ2-1
CASSPGQKSSYEQYF,.,15,TRBV19,TRBJ2-7
CASSSAGTRTYEQYF,TRBD2,15,TRBV28,TRBJ2-7
CASSQEVGDEKLFF,.,14,TRBV18,TRBJ1-4
CAIMDLSANEQFF,.,13,TRBV10-3,.
CASTWDPVTDTQYF,.,14,TRBV7-3,TRBJ2-3
CASSPAPLQGGGSYTF,.,16,TRBV2,TRBJ1-2
CASSESLVGEQFF,.,13,TRBV2,TRBJ2-1
CASSEMESGGAETQYF,TRBD1,16,TRBV2,TRBJ2-5
CASSLPGLAVDEQFF,TRBD2,15,TRBV7-8,TRBJ2-1
CSAKGLSYEQYF,.,12,TRBV29-1,TRBJ2-7
CAISTTDRADSPLHF,TRBD1,15,TRBV10-3,TRBJ1-6
CSASMANTEAFF,.,12,TRBV29-1,TRBJ1-1
CASRPGGPYEQYF,.,13,TRBV5-1,.
CATSDPAATNEKLFF,.,15,TRBV24-1,TRBJ1-4
CASSVGAEGHIYEQYF,.,16,TRBV9,TRBJ2-7
CASSQLGASGSGETQYF,TRBD2,17,TRBV4-1,TRBJ2-5
CASSVFATGGNYEQYF,TRBD1,16,TRBV7-2,TRBJ2-7
CSVEGSSPEAFF,.,12,TRBV29-1,TRBJ1-1
CASSPVAASYEQYF,.,14,TRBV28,TRBJ2-7
CASSFGQGGVRANVLTF,TRBD1,17,TRBV5-6,TRBJ2-6
CASSLGPDSDEQYF,.,14,TRBV4-1,TRBJ2-7
CSVEVNGEQYF,.,11,TRBV29-1,TRBJ2-7
CASSFGTGPEAFF,TRBD1,13,TRBV7-9,TRBJ1-1
CASSYSKAGEQFF,TRBD2,13,TRBV6-6,.
CASSLYGLPANYGYTF,.,16,TRBV5-1,TRBJ1-2
CASSPLAGTNTGELFF,TRBD2,16,TRBV7-3,TRBJ2-2
CASARGLTNEKLFF,.,14,TRBV12-3/TRBV12-4,TRBJ1-4
CASIRIAGIGRDEQFF,TRBD2,16,TRBV19,TRBJ2-1
CASSEVKGQGGSPLHF,TRBD1,16,TRBV6-1,TRBJ1-6
CSARGGGNTEAFF,.,13,TRBV20-1,TRBJ1-1
CASSLLGAGVETQYF,.,15,TRBV7-9,TRBJ2-5
CASSYSVPYNEQFF,.,14,TRBV6-6,TRBJ2-1
CSVAVTDTQYF,.,11,TRBV29-1,TRBJ2-3
CASSRSSGREQFF,TRBD2,13,TRBV28,TRBJ2-1